Reported below is one T cell receptor (beta chain). Method: immunoSEQ multiplex PCR; TCRdb's copy keeps in-frame clones and lacks some. Altogether more than 90,000 clones are present, roughly 89% being singletons, with the ten largest covering roughly 7.7%. The data derive from a study of control samples from healthy donors and cancer patients. The germline V gene encodes CDR1 GTSNPN and CDR2 SVGIG (reference sequence). Trimming took 2 bases from V and 2 from J, leaving 12 bases between them. This CDR3 is built from 14 residues. The V call is TRBV30, the J call TRBJ1-1, with a weak D call TRBD1 (6 bases). This receptor was identified in a man aged 25 to 45 in good health. The sample taken for sequencing was blood. CDR3 sequence: CAWSREGGNTEAFF. Here the CDR3 DNA reads TGTGCCTGGAGTCGAGAAGGGGGTAACACTGAAGCTTTCTTT.